The subject of this entry is one T cell receptor beta chain. This sample was taken from a study of blood T cell repertoires in COVID-19. The repertoire was sequenced with immunoSEQ multiplex PCR; TCRdb's copy has only in-frame clones and lacks some. The table includes fewer than 110,000 clones, roughly nine tenths detected once. This TCR was sampled from a man between 45 and 60 years old with acute or convalescent COVID-19. The source material was peripheral blood.

CDR3 in DNA: TGTGCCAGCTCAGGGGGCCTAGTAGATACGCAGTATTTT. Translated: CASSGGLVDTQYF. This chain connects TRBV27 to TRBJ2-3; 8 bases are a match to TRBD1. The V gene's germline CDR1 is MNHEY and CDR2 SMNVEV (reference sequence). The trim removed 8 bases at V and 5 bases at J, leaving 6 bases unmatched. The CDR3 is 13 amino acids.